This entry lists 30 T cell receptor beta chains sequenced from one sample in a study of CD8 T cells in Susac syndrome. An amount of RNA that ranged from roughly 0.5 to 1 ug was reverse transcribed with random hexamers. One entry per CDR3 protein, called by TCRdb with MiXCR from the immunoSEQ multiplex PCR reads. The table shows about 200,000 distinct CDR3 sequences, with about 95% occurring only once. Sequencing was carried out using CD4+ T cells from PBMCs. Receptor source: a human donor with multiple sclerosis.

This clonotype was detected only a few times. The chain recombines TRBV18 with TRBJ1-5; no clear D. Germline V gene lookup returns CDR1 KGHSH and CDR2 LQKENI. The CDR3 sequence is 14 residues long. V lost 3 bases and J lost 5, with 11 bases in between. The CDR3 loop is CASSPRTGDQPQHF. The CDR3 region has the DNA TGTGCCAGCTCACCCCGGACGGGAGATCAGCCCCAGCATTTT.

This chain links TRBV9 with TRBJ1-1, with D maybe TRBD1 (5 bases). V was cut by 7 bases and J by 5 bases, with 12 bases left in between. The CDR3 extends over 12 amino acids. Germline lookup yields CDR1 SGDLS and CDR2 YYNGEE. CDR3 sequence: CASGPGGTEAFF. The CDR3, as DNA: TGTGCCAGCGGCCCTGGGGGAACTGAAGCTTTCTTT.

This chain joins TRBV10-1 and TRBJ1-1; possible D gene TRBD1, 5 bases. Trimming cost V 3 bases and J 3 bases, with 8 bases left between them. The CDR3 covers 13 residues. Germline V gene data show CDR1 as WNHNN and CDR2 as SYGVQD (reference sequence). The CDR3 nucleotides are TGCGCCAGCAGTGAAGGGGAGTACACTGAAGCTTTCTTT. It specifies CASSEGEYTEAFF.

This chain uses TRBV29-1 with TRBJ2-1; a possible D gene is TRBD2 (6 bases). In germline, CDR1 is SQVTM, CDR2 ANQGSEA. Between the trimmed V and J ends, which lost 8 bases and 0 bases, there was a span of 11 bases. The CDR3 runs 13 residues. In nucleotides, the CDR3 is TGCAGCCTGGGTAGCGGCTCCTACAATGAGCAGTTCTTC. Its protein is CSLGSGSYNEQFF.

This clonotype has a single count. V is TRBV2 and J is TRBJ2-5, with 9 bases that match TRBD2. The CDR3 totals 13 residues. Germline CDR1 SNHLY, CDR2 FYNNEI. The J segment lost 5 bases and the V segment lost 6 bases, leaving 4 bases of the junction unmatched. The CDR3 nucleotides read TGTGCCAGCAGGGGGGGACTAGCTGAGACCCAGTACTTC. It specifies CASRGGLAETQYF.

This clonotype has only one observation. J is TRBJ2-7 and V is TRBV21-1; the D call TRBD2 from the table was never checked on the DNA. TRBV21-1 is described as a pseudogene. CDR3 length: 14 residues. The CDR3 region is CASSKKGGKNEQYF. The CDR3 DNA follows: TGTGCCAGCAGCAAAAAAGGAGGGAAGAACGAGCAGTACTTC.

This chain's CDR3 is CSGITPGQGSYEQYF. CDR3 DNA sequence: TGCAGCGGTATTACACCGGGACAGGGGTCCTACGAGCAGTACTTC. The J gene is TRBJ2-7, the V gene TRBV29-1; 10 bases match TRBD1. Germline V gene sequence: CDR1 SQVTM, CDR2 ANQGSEA. After removal of 7 bases from V and 1 base from J, the junction contained 10 bases not matched to a gene. The length of the CDR3 is 15 residues.

The CDR3 is CASSLLAGQEQYF. The CDR3 DNA reads as TGTGCCAGCAGCCTTCTAGCGGGGCAAGAGCAGTACTTC. The chain carries TRBV12-3 or TRBV12-4 and TRBJ2-7, with TRBD2 matching 9 bases. Unmatched junction bases numbered 7, after V lost 6 bases and J lost 7 bases. This CDR3 is built from 13 residues.

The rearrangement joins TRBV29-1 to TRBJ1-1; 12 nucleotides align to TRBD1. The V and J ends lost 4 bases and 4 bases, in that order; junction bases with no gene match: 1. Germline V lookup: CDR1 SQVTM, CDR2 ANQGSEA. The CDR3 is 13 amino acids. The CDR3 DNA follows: TGCAGCGTTGGGGACAGGGGGCTCACTGAAGCTTTCTTT. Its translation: CSVGDRGLTEAFF. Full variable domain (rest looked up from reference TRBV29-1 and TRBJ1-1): SAVISQKPSRDICQRGTSLTIQCQVDSQVTMMFWYRQQPGQSLTLIATANQGSEATYESGFVIDKFPISRPNLTFSTLTVSNMSPEDSSIYLCSVGDRGLTEAFFGQGTRLTVV.

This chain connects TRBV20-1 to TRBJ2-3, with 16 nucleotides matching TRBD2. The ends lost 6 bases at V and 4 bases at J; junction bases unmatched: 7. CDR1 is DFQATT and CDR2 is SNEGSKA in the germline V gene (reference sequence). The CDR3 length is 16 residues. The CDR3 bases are TGCAGTGCGGTGGGACTAGCGGGAGGGCCTGCAGATACGCAGTATTTT. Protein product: CSAVGLAGGPADTQYF.

CDR3 protein: CASSAGQGSTYGYTF. For the CDR3, the DNA is TGTGCCAGCAGCGCCGGACAGGGATCCACCTATGGCTACACCTTC. The chain links TRBV7-9 to TRBJ1-2; 8 nucleotides agree with TRBD1. The CDR3 length is 15 residues. Germline lookup yields CDR1 SEHNR and CDR2 FQNEAQ (reference sequence). V lost 5 bases to trimming and J lost 4 bases; unmatched junction nucleotides: 9. The full variable domain, its missing parts supplied by reference TRBV7-9 and TRBJ1-2, is DTGVSQNPRHKITKRGQNVTFRCDPISEHNRLYWYRQTLGQGPEFLTYFQNEAQLEKSRLLSDRFSAERPKGSFSTLEIQRTEQGDSAMYLCASSAGQGSTYGYTFGSGTRLTVV.

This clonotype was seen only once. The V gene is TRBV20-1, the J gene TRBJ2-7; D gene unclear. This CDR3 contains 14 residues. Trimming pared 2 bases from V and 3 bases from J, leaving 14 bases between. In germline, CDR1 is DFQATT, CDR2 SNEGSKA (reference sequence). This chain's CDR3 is CSARRATTGYEQYF. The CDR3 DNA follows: TGCAGTGCTAGAAGAGCCACCACTGGCTACGAGCAGTACTTC.

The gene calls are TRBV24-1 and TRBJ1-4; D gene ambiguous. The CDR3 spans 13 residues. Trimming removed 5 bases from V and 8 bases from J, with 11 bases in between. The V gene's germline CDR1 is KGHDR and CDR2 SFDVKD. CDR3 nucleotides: TGTGCCACCAGTGTCCCAGGCGGGGAAAAACTGTTTTTT. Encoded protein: CATSVPGGEKLFF.

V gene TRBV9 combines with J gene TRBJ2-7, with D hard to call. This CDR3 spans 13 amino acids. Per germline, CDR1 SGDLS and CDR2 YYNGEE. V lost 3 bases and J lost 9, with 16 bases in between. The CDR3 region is CASSAGTLNLQYF. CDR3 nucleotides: TGTGCCAGCAGCGCCGGAACCCTTAATCTGCAGTACTTC.

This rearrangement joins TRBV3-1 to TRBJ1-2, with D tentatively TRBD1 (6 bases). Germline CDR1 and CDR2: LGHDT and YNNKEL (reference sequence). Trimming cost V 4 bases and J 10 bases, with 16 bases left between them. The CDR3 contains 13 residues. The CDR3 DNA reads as TGTGCCAGCAGCCTTCAGGGGAGTGACGCCTACACCTTC. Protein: CASSLQGSDAYTF.

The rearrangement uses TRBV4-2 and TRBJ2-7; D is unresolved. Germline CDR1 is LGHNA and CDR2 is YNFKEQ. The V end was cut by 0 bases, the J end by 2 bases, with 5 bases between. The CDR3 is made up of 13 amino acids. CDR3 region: CASSQDLPYEQYF. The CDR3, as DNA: TGTGCCAGCAGCCAAGATCTCCCCTACGAGCAGTACTTC.

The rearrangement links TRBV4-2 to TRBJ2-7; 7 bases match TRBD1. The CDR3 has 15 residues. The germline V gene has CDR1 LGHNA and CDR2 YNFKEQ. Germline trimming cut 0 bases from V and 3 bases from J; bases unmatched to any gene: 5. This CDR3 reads CASSQERAGGYEQYF. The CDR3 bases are TGTGCCAGCAGCCAAGAGAGGGCAGGGGGCTACGAGCAGTACTTC.

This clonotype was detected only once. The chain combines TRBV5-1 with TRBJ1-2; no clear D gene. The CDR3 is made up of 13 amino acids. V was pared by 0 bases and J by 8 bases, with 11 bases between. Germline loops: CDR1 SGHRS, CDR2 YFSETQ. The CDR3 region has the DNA TGCGCCAGCAGCTTGGCAGGACTAGAGGGCTACACCTTC. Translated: CASSLAGLEGYTF.

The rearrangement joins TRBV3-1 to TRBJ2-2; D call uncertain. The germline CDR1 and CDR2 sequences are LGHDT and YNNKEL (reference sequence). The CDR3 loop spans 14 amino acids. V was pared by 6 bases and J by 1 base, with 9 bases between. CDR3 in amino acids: CASRPTKNTGELFF. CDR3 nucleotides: TGTGCCAGCAGACCTACTAAGAACACCGGGGAGCTGTTTTTT.

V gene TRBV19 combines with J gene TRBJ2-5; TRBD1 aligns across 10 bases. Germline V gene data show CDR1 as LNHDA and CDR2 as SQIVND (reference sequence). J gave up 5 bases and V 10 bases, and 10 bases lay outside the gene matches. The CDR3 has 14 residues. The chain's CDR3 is CATSRDRGRETQYF. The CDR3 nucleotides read TGTGCCACCAGCCGGGACAGGGGTAGGGAGACCCAGTACTTC.

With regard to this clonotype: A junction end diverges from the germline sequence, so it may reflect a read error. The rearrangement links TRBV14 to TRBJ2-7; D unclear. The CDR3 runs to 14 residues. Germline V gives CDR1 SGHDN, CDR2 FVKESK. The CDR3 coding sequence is TGTGCCAACAGCCAAGATCTTGGGTCGGGCGAGCAGTACTTC. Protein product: CANSQDLGSGEQYF.

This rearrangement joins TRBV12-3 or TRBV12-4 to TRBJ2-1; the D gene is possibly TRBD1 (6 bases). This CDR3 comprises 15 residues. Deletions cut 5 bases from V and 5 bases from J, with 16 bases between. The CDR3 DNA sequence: TGTGCCAGCAGTCCTACCGGGACACACAACAATGAGCAGTTCTTC. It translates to CASSPTGTHNNEQFF.

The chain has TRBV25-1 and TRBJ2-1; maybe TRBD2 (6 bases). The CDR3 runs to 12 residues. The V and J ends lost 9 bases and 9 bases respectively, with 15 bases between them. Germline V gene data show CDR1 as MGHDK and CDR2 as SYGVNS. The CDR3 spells CARVFKEGEQFF. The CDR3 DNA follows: TGTGCCAGGGTCTTCAAGGAGGGTGAGCAGTTCTTC. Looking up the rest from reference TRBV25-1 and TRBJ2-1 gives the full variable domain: EADIYQTPRYLVIGTGKKITLECSQTMGHDKMYWYQQDPGMELHLIHYSYGVNSTEKGDLSSESTVSRIRTEHFPLTLESARPSHTSQYLCARVFKEGEQFFGPGTRLTVL.

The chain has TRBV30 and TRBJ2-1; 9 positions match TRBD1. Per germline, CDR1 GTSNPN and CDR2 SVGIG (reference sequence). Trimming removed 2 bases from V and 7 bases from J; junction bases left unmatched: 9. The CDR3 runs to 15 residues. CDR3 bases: TGTGCCTGGAGTCTAGGGACAGGGAGAATTAATGAGCAGTTCTTC. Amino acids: CAWSLGTGRINEQFF.

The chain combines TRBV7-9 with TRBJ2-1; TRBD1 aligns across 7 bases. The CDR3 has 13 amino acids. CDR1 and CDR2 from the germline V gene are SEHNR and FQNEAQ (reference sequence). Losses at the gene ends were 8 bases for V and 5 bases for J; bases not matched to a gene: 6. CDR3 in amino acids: CASEVDRDNEQFF. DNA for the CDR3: TGTGCCAGCGAGGTAGACAGGGACAATGAGCAGTTCTTC.

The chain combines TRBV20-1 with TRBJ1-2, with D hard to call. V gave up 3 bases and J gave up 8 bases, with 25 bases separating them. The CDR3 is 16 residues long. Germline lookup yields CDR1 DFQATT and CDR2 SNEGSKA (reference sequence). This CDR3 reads CSARVTHGVGAGGYTF. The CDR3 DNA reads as TGCAGTGCTAGGGTCACACACGGGGTCGGAGCGGGAGGCTACACCTTC.

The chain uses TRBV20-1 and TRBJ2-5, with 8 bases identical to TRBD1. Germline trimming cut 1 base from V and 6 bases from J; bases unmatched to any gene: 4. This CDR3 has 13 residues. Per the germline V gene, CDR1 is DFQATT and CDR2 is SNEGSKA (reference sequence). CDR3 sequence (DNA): TGCAGTGCTAGAGCGGACAGGGCGCAGACCCAGTACTTC. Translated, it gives CSARADRAQTQYF.

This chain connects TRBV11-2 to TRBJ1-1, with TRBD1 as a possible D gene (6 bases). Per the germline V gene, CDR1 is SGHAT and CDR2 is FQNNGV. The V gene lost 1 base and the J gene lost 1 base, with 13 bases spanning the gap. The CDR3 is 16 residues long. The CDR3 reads CASSLARQGKNTEAFF. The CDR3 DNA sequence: TGTGCCAGCAGCTTAGCCCGGCAGGGGAAGAACACTGAAGCTTTCTTT.

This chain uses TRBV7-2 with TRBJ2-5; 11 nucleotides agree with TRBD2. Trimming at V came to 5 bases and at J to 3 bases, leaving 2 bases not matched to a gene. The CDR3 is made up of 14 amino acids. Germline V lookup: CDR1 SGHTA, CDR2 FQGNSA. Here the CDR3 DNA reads TGTGCCAGCAGCCCGACTAGCGGGAAAGAGACCCAGTACTTC. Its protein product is CASSPTSGKETQYF.

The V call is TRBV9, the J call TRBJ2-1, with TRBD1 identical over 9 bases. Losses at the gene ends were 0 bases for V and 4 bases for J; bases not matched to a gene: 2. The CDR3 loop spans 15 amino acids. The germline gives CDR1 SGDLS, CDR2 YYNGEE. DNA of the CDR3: TGTGCCAGCAGCGTAGGGGACAGGGATTACAATGAGCAGTTCTTC. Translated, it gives CASSVGDRDYNEQFF.